This T cell receptor (beta chain) was recovered during a study of CD8 T cells in Susac syndrome. Included as multiple sclerosis controls were treatment-naive patients who had stable or active relapsing-remitting disease. Negative isolation yielded CD4+ and CD8+ T cells, and FACS enriched TEMRA cells. With V trimmed by 5 bases and J by 7 bases, 9 bases remained unmatched. The CDR3 is 14 residues long. In germline, CDR1 is LNHDA, CDR2 SQIVND (reference sequence). The RNA, about 0.5 to 1 ug, was put through reverse transcription using random hexamers. Across 54 Vbeta and 13 Jbeta, TCR beta CDR3 was amplified with immunoSEQ multiplex PCR. TCRdb ran MiXCR on the immunoSEQ multiplex PCR reads and lists one entry per CDR3 protein. The table lists approximately 120,000 distinct CDR3 sequences, just over 90% of them singletons.

The receptor was derived from a human donor with multiple sclerosis. The sequencing sample was made of CD8+ T cells from PBMCs. The chain employs TRBV19 and TRBJ2-3; 7 nucleotides line up with TRBD1. CDR3 DNA: TGTGCCAGTAGTCCAGGGACAGATATATATACGCAGTATTTT. Its translation is CASSPGTDIYTQYF.